The source of this TCR beta chain is a study of blood T cell repertoires in COVID-19. Some clones are missing from TCRdb's copy, which holds only in-frame ones; the method was immunoSEQ multiplex PCR. The data show approximately 220,000 clones, about four fifths seen once. Sequencing was carried out using PBMCs or T cells enriched from blood (not recorded which). This clonotype was sampled from a woman aged 40-49 years who had recovered from COVID-19.

The CDR3 region has the DNA TGTGCCAGCAGCTCTACAGGGGGCGCAAATACGCAGTATTTT. It encodes CASSSTGGANTQYF. The rearrangement joins TRBV7-2 to TRBJ2-3; 9 nucleotides agree with TRBD1. Unmatched junction bases numbered 6, after V lost 4 bases and J lost 7 bases. There are 14 residues in the CDR3. In germline, CDR1 is SGHTA, CDR2 FQGNSA.